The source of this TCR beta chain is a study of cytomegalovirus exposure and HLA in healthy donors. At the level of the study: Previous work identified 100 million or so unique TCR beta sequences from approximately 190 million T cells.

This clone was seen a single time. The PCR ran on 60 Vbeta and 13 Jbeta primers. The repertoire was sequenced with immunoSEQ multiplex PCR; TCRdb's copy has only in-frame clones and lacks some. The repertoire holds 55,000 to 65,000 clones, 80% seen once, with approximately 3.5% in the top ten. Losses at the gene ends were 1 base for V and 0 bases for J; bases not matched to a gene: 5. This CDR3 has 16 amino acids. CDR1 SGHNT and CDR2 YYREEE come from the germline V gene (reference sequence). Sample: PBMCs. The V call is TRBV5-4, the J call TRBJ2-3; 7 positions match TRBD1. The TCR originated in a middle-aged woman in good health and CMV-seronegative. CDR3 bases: TGTGCCAGCAGCTTGAGGACGGGACAGAGCACAGATACGCAGTATTTT. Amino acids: CASSLRTGQSTDTQYF.